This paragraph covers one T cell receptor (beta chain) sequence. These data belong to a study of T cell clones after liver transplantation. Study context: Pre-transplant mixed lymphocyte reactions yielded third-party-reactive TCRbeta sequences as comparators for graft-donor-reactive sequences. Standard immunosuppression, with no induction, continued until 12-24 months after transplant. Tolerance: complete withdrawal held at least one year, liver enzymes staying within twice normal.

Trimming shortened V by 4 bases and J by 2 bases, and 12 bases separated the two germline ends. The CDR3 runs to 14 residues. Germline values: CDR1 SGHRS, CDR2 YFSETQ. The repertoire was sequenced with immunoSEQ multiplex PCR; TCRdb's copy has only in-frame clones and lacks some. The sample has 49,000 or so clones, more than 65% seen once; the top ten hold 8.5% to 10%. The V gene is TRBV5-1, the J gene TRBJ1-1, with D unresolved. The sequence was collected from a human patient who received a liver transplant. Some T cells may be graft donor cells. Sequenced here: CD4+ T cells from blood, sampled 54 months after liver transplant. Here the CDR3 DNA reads TGCGCCAGCAGCATCTCACGGCCAAACACTGAAGCTTTCTTT. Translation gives CASSISRPNTEAFF.